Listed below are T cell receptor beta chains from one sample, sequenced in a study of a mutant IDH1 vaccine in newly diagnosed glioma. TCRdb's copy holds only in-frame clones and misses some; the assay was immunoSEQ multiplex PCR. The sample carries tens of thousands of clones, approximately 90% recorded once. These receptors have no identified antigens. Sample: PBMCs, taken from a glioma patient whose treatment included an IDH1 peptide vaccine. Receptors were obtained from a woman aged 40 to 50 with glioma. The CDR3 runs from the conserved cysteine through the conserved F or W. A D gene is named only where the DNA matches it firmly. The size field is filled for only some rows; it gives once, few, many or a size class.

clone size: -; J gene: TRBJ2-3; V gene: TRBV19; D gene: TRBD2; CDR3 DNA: TGTGCCAGTAGCACTCCGCTAGCGGGGATCACAGATACGCAGTATTTT; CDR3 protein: CASSTPLAGITDTQYF
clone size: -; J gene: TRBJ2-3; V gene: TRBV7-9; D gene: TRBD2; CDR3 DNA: TGTGCCAGCAGCCTCGGACTAGCGGGAGGCACAGATACGCAGTATTTT; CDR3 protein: CASSLGLAGGTDTQYF
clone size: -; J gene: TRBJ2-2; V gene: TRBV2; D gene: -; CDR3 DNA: TGTGCCAGCAGCCCCGGACGAGACGGCGGGGAGCTGTTTTTT; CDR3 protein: CASSPGRDGGELFF
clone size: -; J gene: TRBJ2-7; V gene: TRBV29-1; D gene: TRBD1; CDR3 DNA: TGCAGCGTTCACGTGGTTGCCAGGGGGATGAAATCGGCCTACGAGCAGTACTTC; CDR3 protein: CSVHVVARGMKSAYEQYF
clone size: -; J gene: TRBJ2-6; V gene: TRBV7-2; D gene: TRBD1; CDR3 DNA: TGTGCCAGCAGCTCCCCCGGGACAGGGAGCTCTGGGGCCAACGTCCTGACTTTC; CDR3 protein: CASSSPGTGSSGANVLTF
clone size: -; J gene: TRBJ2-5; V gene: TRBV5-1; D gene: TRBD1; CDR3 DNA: TGCGCCAGCAGCGTAGGGACAGGGGAGGGGACCCAGTACTTC; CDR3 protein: CASSVGTGEGTQYF
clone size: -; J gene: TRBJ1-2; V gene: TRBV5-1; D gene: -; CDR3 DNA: TGCGCCAGCAGCTTGGCCGGGTCTAACTATGGCTACACCTTC; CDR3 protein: CASSLAGSNYGYTF
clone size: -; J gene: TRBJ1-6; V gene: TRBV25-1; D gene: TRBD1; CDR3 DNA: TGTGCCAGCAGTACAGACAGGGATTGGTCACCCCTCCACTTT; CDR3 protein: CASSTDRDWSPLHF
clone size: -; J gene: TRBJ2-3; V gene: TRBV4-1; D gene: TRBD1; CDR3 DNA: TGCGCCAGCAGCCAACGGGACAGGGCAAAGGATACGCAGTATTTT; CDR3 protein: CASSQRDRAKDTQYF
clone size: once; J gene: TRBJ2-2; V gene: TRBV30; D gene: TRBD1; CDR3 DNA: TGTGCCTGGAGTAAACCCGGGACAGGGGCGAACGGGGAGCTGTTTTTT; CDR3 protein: CAWSKPGTGANGELFF